This T cell receptor beta chain was captured in a study of response to subunit inactivated influenza vaccine. TCRdb reprocessed the RT-PCR reads via MiXCR and lists one record per CDR3 protein. Among 500,000 to 700,000 distinct CDR3 sequences listed, 20% to 25% were seen once. CDR1 SGHTA and CDR2 FQGNSA come from the germline V gene. This CDR3 contains 15 residues. Trimming cost V 5 bases and J 4 bases, with 17 bases left between them. Broader study findings: With each seasonal influenza vaccination, the authors suggested, few new T cells are recruited.

This clonotype was picked up a small number of times. Its target is unknown. This sample was shared with a second study, whose subject was T cells expressing NK-cell markers. As that report states: In generating TCR beta cDNA, 5'RACE template switching with UMIs was used. In sorted CD3+CD56+NKG2C+, CD3+CD56+NKG2C- and CD3+CD56-NKG2C+ T cells, TCR beta repertoires were obtained. Several of the donors carried dominant NKG2C+ clonotypes that took up roughly 1.0-8% of their CD8+ T cells. These clonotypes additionally ranked first within the CD3+CD56-NKG2C+ fraction of a few donors.

This specimen was CD4+ T cells sorted from PBMCs, taken approximately 12 days after vaccination. The rearrangement joins TRBV7-2 to TRBJ2-5; D is uncertain. This TCR was recovered from a man in his fifties who received an inactivated influenza vaccine. The CDR3 is CASSLSPVPGETQYF. The CDR3 coding sequence is TGTGCCAGCAGCCTTAGTCCCGTACCAGGAGAGACCCAGTACTTC.